Shown below are 15 T cell receptor beta chains from a single sample sequenced in a study of T cells in Graves' hyperthyroidism and ophthalmopathy (dated by TCRdb to between 2018 and 2021). Library preparation was by multiplex PCR. The sample was run on an Illumina HiSeq 2000. Amplification of TCR beta CDR3 regions was carried out from RNA transcripts. The TCR CDR3 was subjected to a first round of RT-PCR using the HTBI primer set and the Qiagen OneStep RT-PCR kit. The raw public reads went through TCRdb reprocessing: fastp at Q25, MiXCR clone calling, in-frame beta chains kept. Merged by CDR3 protein, the rows form single entries marked with the most common genes and DNA. The sample includes about 610,000 distinct CDR3 sequences, with roughly 15% observed a single time. Around 4.5% of the sample rests with the top ten. Sequenced material: blood. The receptors here all came from a woman aged 40 to 55 with Graves' ophthalmopathy.

The gene calls are TRBV30 and TRBJ2-7; D ambiguous. CDR3 length equals 16 residues. Germline CDR1 GTSNPN, CDR2 SVGIG (reference sequence). Between the trimmed V and J ends, which lost 2 bases and 3 bases, there was a span of 20 bases. CDR3 bases: TGTGCCTGGAGTACCGTCGGAGTTCACCACTTCTACGAGCAGTACTTC. It yields the protein CAWSTVGVHHFYEQYF.

This clonotype has more than one count but fewer than ten. The chain carries TRBV29-1 and TRBJ2-7; 13 bases are shared with TRBD2. The length of the CDR3 is 14 residues. Germline lookup yields CDR1 SQVTM and CDR2 ANQGSEA. V dropped 4 bases and J dropped 6; count of bases not matched to a gene: 6. The CDR3 region is CSVGGTSGIGEQYF. The CDR3 DNA sequence: TGCAGCGTTGGGGGGACTAGCGGGATAGGCGAGCAGTACTTC.

This clonotype appeared many times. This chain uses TRBV5-1 with TRBJ2-7, with TRBD1 matching 7 bases. The germline CDR1 and CDR2 sequences are SGHRS and YFSETQ. The CDR3 length is 15 residues. V trimming: 4 bases; J trimming: 0 bases; junction bases outside the gene matches: 7. The CDR3 DNA reads as TGCGCCAGCAGCCCTACTCGGGACAGCTCCTACGAGCAGTACTTC. Translated, it gives CASSPTRDSSYEQYF.

The chain carries TRBV27 and TRBJ1-1; 8 nucleotides agree with TRBD1. CDR3 length equals 16 residues. In germline, CDR1 is MNHEY, CDR2 SMNVEV (reference sequence). The trim removed 5 bases at V and 4 bases at J, leaving 12 bases unmatched. The CDR3 nucleotides are TGTGCCAGCAGTCCAGTCGCGACAGGGGTGGGCACTGAAGCTTTCTTT. This codes for CASSPVATGVGTEAFF.

This clonotype was counted at least ten times. V usage is TRBV6-5 and J usage is TRBJ2-7; 7 positions agree with TRBD2. CDR1 and CDR2 from the germline V gene are MNHEY and SVGAGI. V lost 7 bases, J lost 6 bases, and 12 bases stayed unmatched. CDR3 length: 14 amino acids. The CDR3 loop is CASTPTRWEGEQYF. In DNA, the CDR3 is TGTGCCAGCACTCCCACGCGATGGGAGGGCGAGCAGTACTTC.

Only one count was recorded for this clonotype. The chain recombines TRBV6-2 or TRBV6-3 with TRBJ2-7; TRBD1 matches 9 bases. V trimming: 6 bases; J trimming: 2 bases; junction bases outside the gene matches: 8. In germline, CDR1 is MNHEY, CDR2 SVGEGT. CDR3 length equals 15 residues. The CDR3 nucleotides are TGTGCCAGCAGCTCTCACAGGGGGCGACCCTACGAGCAGTACTTC. Its protein product is CASSSHRGRPYEQYF.

This clonotype was seen ten or more times. The V gene is TRBV28, the J gene TRBJ1-1; 8 positions match TRBD1. Germline V gene lookup returns CDR1 MDHEN and CDR2 SYDVKM. After removal of 9 bases from V and 5 bases from J, the junction contained 5 bases not matched to a gene. This CDR3 comprises 12 residues. The CDR3 loop is CASQGAWTEAFF. Here the CDR3 DNA reads TGTGCCAGTCAGGGGGCTTGGACTGAAGCTTTCTTT.

This clonotype appeared many times. The gene calls are TRBV27 and TRBJ1-2, with 8 bases identical to TRBD1. The CDR3 totals 15 residues. The J segment lost 5 bases and the V segment lost 7 bases, leaving 12 bases of the junction unmatched. The germline CDR1 and CDR2 sequences are MNHEY and SMNVEV (reference sequence). CDR3 in amino acids: CASKFHTGGAYGYTF. The CDR3, as DNA: TGTGCCAGCAAGTTCCATACAGGGGGTGCTTATGGCTACACCTTC.

The chain carries TRBV15 and TRBJ2-6; 10 nucleotides agree with TRBD2. The CDR3 runs 17 residues. Germline V lookup: CDR1 LNHNV, CDR2 YYDKDF (reference sequence). V was clipped by 9 bases and J by 4 bases; unmatched bases: 12. In DNA form, the CDR3 reads TGTGCCACTAAGGAATGGCTAGCGGGAGTGGGGGCCAACGTCCTGACTTTC. Residues: CATKEWLAGVGANVLTF.

This clonotype occurred many times. This chain joins TRBV28 and TRBJ1-2, with D hard to call. Germline CDR1 reads MDHEN; CDR2 reads SYDVKM. The CDR3 has 14 residues. Trimming left V 3 bases short and J 3 bases short, with 11 bases between. CDR3 amino acids: CASSLSGIDYGYTF. CDR3 nucleotides: TGTGCCAGCAGTTTGTCCGGGATAGACTATGGCTACACCTTC.

This clonotype was counted at least ten times. The chain uses TRBV19 and TRBJ1-1; D is unresolved. This CDR3 has 15 residues. Trimming shortened V by 3 bases and J by 0 bases, and 11 bases separated the two germline ends. Germline CDR1 reads LNHDA; CDR2 reads SQIVND (reference sequence). The CDR3: CASSMAPGLNTEAFF. The CDR3 DNA reads as TGTGCCAGTAGTATGGCCCCGGGTCTGAACACTGAAGCTTTCTTT.

The V and J genes are TRBV12-3 or TRBV12-4 and TRBJ1-1; TRBD1 is a possible D gene (6 bases). The CDR3 extends over 14 amino acids. The ends were cut back, 5 bases at V and 2 bases at J, with 12 bases in the middle. CDR3 amino acids: CASSDRCLNTEAFF. The CDR3 nucleotides read TGTGCCAGCAGTGACAGGTGCCTAAACACTGAAGCTTTCTTT.

This clonotype was detected ten times or more. The chain joins TRBV4-1 to TRBJ1-5; a possible D gene is TRBD1 (6 bases). V gave up 1 base and J gave up 5 bases, with 9 bases separating them. Germline V gene sequence: CDR1 MGHRA, CDR2 YSYEKL. The CDR3 is 14 residues long. The CDR3 DNA sequence: TGCGCCAGCAGCCAAGTCCCAGGGGATCAGCCCCAGCATTTT. This codes for CASSQVPGDQPQHF.

This clonotype appeared a few times. The chain is built from TRBV11-2 and TRBJ2-5; D unclear. The CDR3 runs to 15 residues. Germline lookup yields CDR1 SGHAT and CDR2 FQNNGV. Trimming cost V 1 base and J 6 bases, with 15 bases left between them. CDR3 in amino acids: CASSLVLGLAQTQYF. DNA of the CDR3: TGTGCCAGCAGCTTAGTTCTGGGTTTGGCGCAGACCCAGTACTTC. Together with reference TRBV11-2 and TRBJ2-5, the CDR3 gives the full variable domain: EAGVAQSPRYKIIEKRQSVAFWCNPISGHATLYWYQQILGQGPKLLIQFQNNGVVDDSQLPKDRFSAERLKGVDSTLKIQPAKLEDSAVYLCASSLVLGLAQTQYFGPGTRLLVL.

V is TRBV20-1 and J is TRBJ2-1; D perhaps matches TRBD2 (6 bases). The CDR3 is 12 amino acids. CDR1 and CDR2 (germline): DFQATT, SNEGSKA (reference sequence). Trimming cost V 3 bases and J 9 bases, with 12 bases left between them. CDR3 nucleotide sequence: TGCAGTGCTAGGTGGGACTCCAGTGAGCAGTTCTTC. It specifies CSARWDSSEQFF.